This T cell receptor (beta chain) is from a study of blood T cell repertoires in COVID-19. Sequencing used immunoSEQ multiplex PCR; TCRdb keeps in-frame clones, though not all of them. Among some 220,000 clones listed, 80% to 90% were seen once. Per the germline V gene, CDR1 is SGDLS and CDR2 is YYNGEE. Unmatched junction bases numbered 6, after V lost 0 bases and J lost 3 bases. The CDR3 is 16 amino acids. This clone was seen a few times. V gene TRBV9 combines with J gene TRBJ2-7, with 10 bases aligning to TRBD2. This TCR derives from a man aged 45-65 years who had recovered from COVID-19. Sequenced material: peripheral blood. This chain's CDR3 is CASSVEGSSGSYEQYF. As DNA, the CDR3 is TGTGCCAGCAGCGTAGAGGGGTCTAGCGGGAGCTACGAGCAGTACTTC.